A single sample is the source of the 9 T cell receptor beta chains below, sequenced in a study of CD8 T cells in Susac syndrome. Reverse transcription of roughly 0.45 to 1 ug RNA used random hexamers. One entry per CDR3 protein results from TCRdb running MiXCR on the immunoSEQ multiplex PCR reads. The sample records around 200,000 distinct CDR3 sequences, more than 85% being singletons. Sequencing used CD8+ T cells from PBMCs. These receptors all come from a human donor with Susac syndrome.

The chain links TRBV7-9 to TRBJ2-1, with 10 bases lining up with TRBD2. The V gene's germline CDR1 is SEHNR and CDR2 FQNEAQ (reference sequence). The CDR3 covers 16 residues. Germline trimming cut 5 bases from V and 4 bases from J; bases unmatched to any gene: 8. The CDR3 nucleotides are TGTGCCAGCAGCGGAACGCTAGCGGGAGCGTACAATGAGCAGTTCTTC. The encoded protein is CASSGTLAGAYNEQFF.

DNA for the CDR3: TGCGCCAGCAGCCCCTTGGGCAATAGTCCCGACAATGAGCAGTTCTTC. It translates to CASSPLGNSPDNEQFF. V is TRBV4-1 and J is TRBJ2-1; D call uncertain. The V and J ends lost 4 bases and 5 bases respectively, with 18 bases between them. The CDR3 length is 16 residues. Germline V CDR1 and CDR2: MGHRA, YSYEKL.

CDR3 residues: CASTPGHFPYEQYF. CDR3 coding DNA: TGTGCCAGCACCCCGGGACATTTCCCCTACGAGCAGTACTTC. This chain uses TRBV3-1 with TRBJ2-7, with D perhaps TRBD1 (6 bases). The ends were cut back, 7 bases at V and 2 bases at J, with 15 bases in the middle. Germline V gene sequence: CDR1 LGHDT, CDR2 YNNKEL (reference sequence). The CDR3 runs 14 residues.

The rearrangement joins TRBV9 to TRBJ2-1; no clear D gene. The CDR3 sequence is 14 residues long. CDR1 and CDR2 from the germline V gene are SGDLS and YYNGEE. Trimming left V 4 bases short and J 5 bases short, with 13 bases between. Here the CDR3 DNA reads TGTGCCAGCAGCTTCCAGCCCCTGCACAATGAGCAGTTCTTC. Amino acids: CASSFQPLHNEQFF.

This clonotype was picked up one time. The chain is built from TRBV5-8 and TRBJ1-4, with a tentative D call TRBD1 (6 bases). Trimming removed 6 bases from V and 8 bases from J, with 23 bases in between. Germline V gene data show CDR1 as SGHTS and CDR2 as YDEGEE. CDR3 length: 16 residues. The CDR3 DNA sequence: TGTGCCAGCACCCGGGAGGGGGGCCACGTTGAAGAAAAACTGTTTTTT. Translating it yields CASTREGGHVEEKLFF.

This clonotype was detected a few times. The CDR3, as DNA: TGTGCCAGCAGCTTTGGCGTGGATACGCAGTATTTT. This gives the protein CASSFGVDTQYF. The chain combines TRBV7-9 with TRBJ2-3; D is undetermined. CDR1 is SEHNR and CDR2 is FQNEAQ in the germline V gene (reference sequence). V was shortened by 3 bases and J by 6 bases, with 7 bases between the two germline ends. CDR3 length: 12 amino acids.

The chain is built from TRBV28 and TRBJ1-2, with 9 nucleotides matching TRBD1. Per germline, CDR1 MDHEN and CDR2 SYDVKM. The CDR3 is 12 residues long. V was clipped by 11 bases and J by 8 bases; unmatched bases: 9. The CDR3 region is CAAKQGAGGYTF. Here the CDR3 DNA reads TGTGCCGCAAAACAGGGGGCGGGCGGCTACACCTTC.

The V gene is TRBV13, the J gene TRBJ2-3; 15 bases are shared with TRBD2. The trim removed 5 bases at V and 5 bases at J, leaving 11 bases unmatched. The CDR3 spans 18 residues. Per the germline V gene, CDR1 is PRHDT and CDR2 is FYEKMQ (reference sequence). DNA of the CDR3: TGTGCCAGCAGCAACCGGACTAGCGGGGGGGCAGATCAAGATACGCAGTATTTT. Translating it yields CASSNRTSGGADQDTQYF. Based on the CDR3 plus reference TRBV13 and TRBJ2-3, the full variable domain is AAGVIQSPRHLIKEKRETATLKCYPIPRHDTVYWYQQGPGQDPQFLISFYEKMQSDKGSIPDRFSAQQFSDYHSELNMSSLELGDSALYFCASSNRTSGGADQDTQYFGPGTRLTVL.

In the case of this clonotype: The germline gene is not matched at one end of the junction; a read error may be the cause. The chain is built from TRBV29-1 and TRBJ2-3; possibly TRBD2 for D (6 bases). CDR3 size: 16 residues. Germline V gene data show CDR1 as SQVTM and CDR2 as ANQGSEA. This CDR3 is CSVEGTPAENTDTQYF. DNA for the CDR3: TGCAGCGTGGAAGGGACTCCAGCAGAGAACACAGATACGCAGTATTTT.